Here is one T cell receptor beta chain with its context. Its matching antigen is unknown. This sample was taken from a study of CD8+CD57+ T cells in acquired aplastic anemia. Study information: The average for DNA from sorted CD4+ and CD8+ cells was about 2.9 ug. The study's findings and limits: Some 29 CD8+ CDR3 sequences were shared between patients and controls. Statistical testing detected no significant gap in CD8+ Simpson's diversity between patients and controls.

Germline V lookup: CDR1 MNHNS, CDR2 SASEGT. The V segment lost 6 bases and the J segment 4 bases; nucleotides outside the gene matches: 11. There are 16 residues in the CDR3. The template used for profiling TCR beta VDJ and CDR3 was genomic DNA. TCRdb analysed the reads with MiXCR anew, one entry per CDR3 protein. The repertoire consists of around 430,000 distinct CDR3 sequences, with around 30% occurring once and the leading ten covering roughly 0.8%. Individuals selected for sequencing had exhibited CD8+CD57+ cell expansion on flow cytometry. By the time of blood sampling, patients had still received no therapy.

Sequencing input: sorted CD4+, CD8+, or CD8+CD57+ T cells (not recorded which) from PBMCs. This chain uses TRBV6-1 with TRBJ2-5, with 10 bases matching TRBD2. This clonotype originated in a human donor with aplastic anemia. CDR3 sequence (DNA): TGTGCCAGCAGCAGGGGAGCGGGGGGGCCGTTAGAGACCCAGTACTTC. Translation gives CASSRGAGGPLETQYF.